This T cell receptor (beta chain) was profiled in a study of shared clonotypes between healthy human individuals. A note on this clone: The antigen is unknown.

The junction had 10 bases not matched to a gene; V was cut back by 6 bases and J by 3 bases. The length of the CDR3 is 16 residues. From germline, CDR1 is MNHNY and CDR2 SVGAGI (reference sequence). Study-wide findings and caveats: Across subsets, estimated richness was generally greater for naive than for memory populations. The represented genetic and exposure-history diversity was limited by the small number of donors.

Some clones are missing from TCRdb's copy, which holds only in-frame ones; the method was immunoSEQ multiplex PCR. The sample includes more than 2 million clones, around 95% of them seen just once. This sequence joins TRBV6-6 and TRBJ1-2; 10 bases agree with TRBD1. The source of this sequence is a man aged 18 to 30 in good health. The specimen sequenced was naive CD4+ T cells sorted from blood. Subset of the sample: CD45RA+ positively selected. The CDR3 loop reads CASSTRGQGNDYGYTF. Here the CDR3 DNA reads TGTGCCAGCAGCACAAGGGGACAGGGGAACGACTATGGCTACACCTTC.